The 20 T cell receptor beta chains in this list originate from one sample, sequenced in a study of T cell changes during pregnancy in multiple sclerosis. Here immunoSEQ multiplex PCR was the method, and the copy in TCRdb shows in-frame clones only, minus some. The sample has 35,000 to 45,000 clones, about 88% seen once; the top ten hold 0.45% to 0.6%. The material was CD4+ T cells from peripheral blood mononuclear cells, obtained in the first trimester of pregnancy. All receptors derive from a female donor with multiple sclerosis, enrolled in a pregnancy study.

The chain carries TRBV28 and TRBJ1-1; D is perhaps TRBD1 (6 bases). Germline CDR1 is MDHEN and CDR2 is SYDVKM. V lost 3 bases, J lost 11 bases, and 19 bases lay in between. The CDR3 extends over 14 amino acids. CDR3 in DNA: TGTGCCAGCAGTTTGTACAGGGACCCGGCCATGGCTTTCTTT. Translation gives CASSLYRDPAMAFF.

J is TRBJ2-1 and V is TRBV27, with D possibly matching TRBD1 (5 bases). Germline V gene sequence: CDR1 MNHEY, CDR2 SMNVEV (reference sequence). The CDR3 is 16 residues long. V was cut by 5 bases and J by 9 bases, with 23 bases left in between. The CDR3 reads CASSPFRVWGPGEQFF. CDR3 DNA sequence: TGTGCCAGCAGTCCATTCAGGGTATGGGGCCCCGGTGAGCAGTTCTTC.

This clone was seen only once. The chain combines TRBV30 with TRBJ2-2; 7 bases match TRBD2. Per germline, CDR1 GTSNPN and CDR2 SVGIG (reference sequence). The CDR3 is made up of 13 amino acids. The junction had 5 bases not matched to a gene; V was cut back by 3 bases and J by 7 bases. CDR3 bases: TGTGCCTGGAGGTGGGGAGGGAACGGGGAGCTGTTTTTT. This codes for CAWRWGGNGELFF. The whole variable domain, remainder taken from reference TRBV30 and TRBJ2-2, is SQTIHQWPATLVQPVGSPLSLECTVEGTSNPNLYWYRQAAGRGLQLLFYSVGIGQISSEVPQNLSASRPQDRQFILSSKKLLLSDSGFYLCAWRWGGNGELFFGEGSRLTVL.

The chain recombines TRBV7-9 with TRBJ2-6; D is unclear. The V gene's germline CDR1 is SEHNR and CDR2 FQNEAQ (reference sequence). CDR3 length: 16 amino acids. Trimming took 5 bases from V and 0 from J, leaving 11 bases between them. This CDR3 reads CASSPGDASGANVLTF. The CDR3 coding sequence is TGTGCCAGCAGCCCCGGAGATGCCTCTGGGGCCAACGTCCTGACTTTC. Supplemented by reference TRBV7-9 and TRBJ2-6, the full variable domain reads DTGVSQNPRHKITKRGQNVTFRCDPISEHNRLYWYRQTLGQGPEFLTYFQNEAQLEKSRLLSDRFSAERPKGSFSTLEIQRTEQGDSAMYLCASSPGDASGANVLTFGAGSRLTVL.

The V gene is TRBV9, the J gene TRBJ2-2; D is perhaps TRBD2 (6 bases). The CDR3 loop spans 17 amino acids. Germline-derived CDR1 and CDR2 are SGDLS and YYNGEE. The V end lost 7 bases, the J end lost 4 bases, and 23 bases lay between the germline ends. The CDR3 loop is CASRRGGAGKITGELFF. Here the CDR3 DNA reads TGTGCCAGCCGCCGTGGCGGGGCGGGGAAAATCACCGGGGAGCTGTTTTTT.

This clone was found a few times. The chain joins TRBV19 to TRBJ1-1; 9 positions match TRBD1. Losses at the gene ends were 6 bases for V and 4 bases for J; bases not matched to a gene: 12. CDR3 length: 16 residues. CDR1 and CDR2 (germline): LNHDA, SQIVND (reference sequence). In DNA form, the CDR3 reads TGTGCCAGTAGAGATTACAGGGGGCAGAGGTTCACTGAAGCTTTCTTT. It yields the protein CASRDYRGQRFTEAFF.

The V and J genes are TRBV5-6 and TRBJ2-1; 9 bases are a match to TRBD1. After removal of 4 bases from V and 6 bases from J, the junction contained 2 bases not matched to a gene. CDR3 length: 13 amino acids. Looked up from germline, CDR1 is SGHDT and CDR2 is YYEEEE. The CDR3 DNA is TGTGCCAGCAGCCGGACAGGGGTCAATGAGCAGTTCTTC. This codes for CASSRTGVNEQFF.

The rearrangement joins TRBV30 to TRBJ1-4; D uncertain. V lost 0 bases, J lost 8 bases, and 13 bases lay in between. Germline loops: CDR1 GTSNPN, CDR2 SVGIG (reference sequence). The CDR3 extends over 14 amino acids. The CDR3 bases are TGTGCCTGGAGTGTGGGTAGTATAGCGGAAAAACTGTTTTTT. Encoded protein: CAWSVGSIAEKLFF.

The chain employs TRBV7-6 and TRBJ2-7; tentatively, D is TRBD1 (8 bases). With 2 bases removed from V and 6 bases from J, the gap between germline ends came to 23 bases. The CDR3 consists of 17 residues. The germline CDR1 and CDR2 sequences are SGHVS and FNYEAQ. The CDR3 loop is CASSLCVGNRGGCEQYF. The CDR3 DNA reads TGTGCCAGCAGCTTATGTGTGGGAAACAGGGGGGGGTGCGAGCAGTACTTC.

The V call is TRBV7-2, the J call TRBJ2-7; 14 bases map to TRBD2. The CDR3 runs 17 residues. V gave up 5 bases and J gave up 2 bases; unmatched junction bases: 8. CDR1 and CDR2 from the germline V gene are SGHTA and FQGNSA. CDR3 protein: CASSPTGTSGSTYEQYF. In nucleotides, the CDR3 is TGTGCCAGCAGCCCCACCGGGACTAGCGGGAGTACCTACGAGCAGTACTTC. The whole variable domain, remainder taken from reference TRBV7-2 and TRBJ2-7, is GAGVSQSPSNKVTEKGKDVELRCDPISGHTALYWYRQSLGQGLEFLIYFQGNSAPDKSGLPSDRFSAERTGGSVSTLTIQRTQQEDSAVYLCASSPTGTSGSTYEQYFGPGTRLTVT.

The chain joins TRBV4-1 to TRBJ1-5, with TRBD1 identical over 8 bases. Germline V lookup: CDR1 MGHRA, CDR2 YSYEKL. The junction had 3 bases not matched to a gene; V was cut back by 2 bases and J by 3 bases. CDR3 length: 15 amino acids. For the CDR3, the DNA is TGCGCCAGCAGCCAACACAGGGGGGTCAATCAGCCCCAGCATTTT. Protein sequence: CASSQHRGVNQPQHF.

The chain carries TRBV5-1 and TRBJ1-4, with a weak D call TRBD1 (5 bases). CDR3 size: 14 residues. Trimming cost V 0 bases and J 3 bases, with 6 bases left between them. Germline loops: CDR1 SGHRS, CDR2 YFSETQ. The CDR3 loop reads CASSLAGANEKLFF. For the CDR3, the DNA is TGCGCCAGCAGCTTGGCGGGGGCTAATGAAAAACTGTTTTTT.

The V gene is TRBV5-1, the J gene TRBJ1-2; perhaps TRBD1 as D (6 bases). This CDR3 region has 15 residues. Germline CDR1 is SGHRS and CDR2 is YFSETQ. V shed 3 bases and J shed 3 bases, with 15 bases lying between them. The CDR3 sequence is CASSWSTGTYYGYTF. The CDR3 DNA reads as TGCGCCAGCAGCTGGAGTACAGGGACCTACTATGGCTACACCTTC.

The chain recombines TRBV5-1 with TRBJ1-2; D gene ambiguous. Trimming stripped 4 bases from V and 4 bases from J, with 14 bases between. Germline CDR1 and CDR2: SGHRS and YFSETQ. This CDR3 is built from 14 residues. The CDR3, as DNA: TGCGCCAGCAGCCCTGGCGTCAGGCGCTATGGCTACACCTTC. Its translation is CASSPGVRRYGYTF. Together with reference TRBV5-1 and TRBJ1-2, the CDR3 gives the full variable domain: KAGVTQTPRYLIKTRGQQVTLSCSPISGHRSVSWYQQTPGQGLQFLFEYFSETQRNKGNFPGRFSGRQFSNSRSEMNVSTLELGDSALYLCASSPGVRRYGYTFGSGTRLTVV.

This clone was counted once. The chain recombines TRBV18 with TRBJ1-2; weak D call: TRBD1 (6 bases). This CDR3 has 13 residues. Trimming cost V 2 bases and J 10 bases, with 14 bases left between them. Germline values: CDR1 KGHSH, CDR2 LQKENI. The CDR3 DNA reads TGTGCCAGCTCACCATACCAGGACAGATACTACACCTTC. It is translated as CASSPYQDRYYTF.

The V and J genes are TRBV4-2 and TRBJ2-3, with D uncertain. This CDR3 spans 15 amino acids. Trimming removed 0 bases from V and 2 bases from J, with 9 bases in between. CDR1 LGHNA and CDR2 YNFKEQ come from the germline V gene. The CDR3 nucleotides read TGTGCCAGCAGCCAAGATACGGGTTCCACAGATACGCAGTATTTT. As protein: CASSQDTGSTDTQYF.

The chain joins TRBV2 to TRBJ2-7, with 9 positions matching TRBD2. The CDR3 spans 15 residues. The germline CDR1 and CDR2 sequences are SNHLY and FYNNEI. The V and J ends lost 6 bases and 0 bases, in that order; junction bases with no gene match: 6. This chain's CDR3 is CASSGSGRFSYEQYF. The CDR3, as DNA: TGTGCCAGCAGCGGTAGCGGGAGATTCTCCTACGAGCAGTACTTC.

The chain is built from TRBV4-1 and TRBJ1-3; TRBD1 is a possible D gene (6 bases). This CDR3 has 17 residues. Germline V gene data show CDR1 as MGHRA and CDR2 as YSYEKL. Trimming cost V 3 bases and J 0 bases, with 15 bases left between them. The CDR3 bases are TGCGCCAGCAGCCACCCACCACAGGGCAACTCTGGAAACACCATATATTTT. Protein: CASSHPPQGNSGNTIYF.

The V and J genes are TRBV5-1 and TRBJ1-2; maybe TRBD1 (6 bases). CDR3 length: 14 residues. Germline-derived CDR1 and CDR2 are SGHRS and YFSETQ. V gave up 0 bases and J gave up 8 bases, with 14 bases separating them. CDR3 bases: TGCGCCAGCAGCTTGGGCAGGGGCCAAGGAGGCTACACCTTC. It codes for CASSLGRGQGGYTF.

In this sample, this clone turned up once. The chain joins TRBV7-9 to TRBJ1-2, with D possibly TRBD1 on 6 matching bases. This CDR3 is 14 amino acids long. V lost 5 bases to trimming and J lost 3 bases, with 13 bases between them. Germline-derived CDR1 and CDR2 are SEHNR and FQNEAQ (reference sequence). The CDR3 sequence: CASSPRGGDYGYTF. In nucleotides, the CDR3 is TGTGCCAGCAGCCCCAGGGGTGGGGACTATGGCTACACCTTC. The variable domain in full, completed from reference TRBV7-9 and TRBJ1-2, reads DTGVSQNPRHKITKRGQNVTFRCDPISEHNRLYWYRQTLGQGPEFLTYFQNEAQLEKSRLLSDRFSAERPKGSFSTLEIQRTEQGDSAMYLCASSPRGGDYGYTFGSGTRLTVV.